The T cell receptor (beta chain) described here comes from a study of early T cells in non-severe SARS-CoV-2 infection. Notes on the study in general: CD4 and private specificities were missed by VDJdb matching, which favored anti-spike CD8 responses.

Individual cDNA molecules were tagged with unique molecular identifiers, the study reported. Each CDR3 protein is one row after TCRdb ran MiXCR on the 5' RACE reads. The sample has about 44,000 distinct CDR3 sequences, 20% to 25% seen once. This clonotype occurred a few times. Its antigen is as yet unknown. This sample comprised whole blood, obtained at baseline. This receptor was identified in an adult who was a healthcare worker with PCR-confirmed SARS-CoV-2 infection or an uninfected control (not recorded which).

CDR3 in DNA: TGTGCCAGCAGCCGGAACGTAGGGGATTCACCCCTCCACTTT. Its protein is CASSRNVGDSPLHF. The chain links TRBV7-9 to TRBJ1-6, with a tentative D call TRBD1 (5 bases). Per germline, CDR1 SEHNR and CDR2 FQNEAQ (reference sequence). CDR3 length: 14 amino acids. V lost 5 bases to trimming and J lost 8 bases, with 13 bases between them. The whole variable domain, remainder taken from reference TRBV7-9 and TRBJ1-6, is DTGVSQNPRHKITKRGQNVTFRCDPISEHNRLYWYRQTLGQGPEFLTYFQNEAQLEKSRLLSDRFSAERPKGSFSTLEIQRTEQGDSAMYLCASSRNVGDSPLHFGNGTRLTVT.